The 6 T cell receptor beta chains below were found in one sample sequenced in a study of cytomegalovirus exposure and HLA in healthy donors. PCR amplification relied on 60 Vbeta primers (plus 13 Jbeta primers). Assay used: immunoSEQ multiplex PCR; TCRdb lists only in-frame clones, some missing. The repertoire holds about 79,000 clones, about 71% seen once, with around 8.4% in the top ten. The material sequenced was PBMCs. The source of these receptors is a man aged 55-75 years in good health and CMV-seronegative.

The chain joins TRBV7-2 to TRBJ1-4; TRBD1 is a possible D gene (6 bases). The CDR3 loop spans 13 amino acids. V was cut by 7 bases and J by 3 bases, with 9 bases left in between. Germline loops: CDR1 SGHTA, CDR2 FQGNSA. The CDR3 here is CASTKGANEKLFF. The CDR3 nucleotides are TGTGCCAGCACCAAGGGGGCTAATGAAAAACTGTTTTTT.

This chain links TRBV5-6 with TRBJ1-5, with D possibly matching TRBD1 (5 bases). V was cut by 4 bases and J by 4 bases, with 18 bases left in between. CDR3 length: 16 amino acids. Germline CDR1 and CDR2: SGHDT and YYEEEE. In nucleotides, the CDR3 is TGTGCCAGCAGCACTGCGGCCCAGGGATGGAATCAGCCCCAGCATTTT. Protein product: CASSTAAQGWNQPQHF.

V usage is TRBV5-1 and J usage is TRBJ2-5, with D hard to call. The germline CDR1 and CDR2 sequences are SGHRS and YFSETQ. This CDR3 has 14 residues. Between the trimmed V and J ends, which lost 0 bases and 4 bases, there was a span of 10 bases. CDR3 DNA sequence: TGCGCCAGCAGCTTGGACGGTCGTACAGAGACCCAGTACTTC. It is translated as CASSLDGRTETQYF. Full variable domain (outside the CDR3, taken from reference TRBV5-1 and TRBJ2-5): KAGVTQTPRYLIKTRGQQVTLSCSPISGHRSVSWYQQTPGQGLQFLFEYFSETQRNKGNFPGRFSGRQFSNSRSEMNVSTLELGDSALYLCASSLDGRTETQYFGPGTRLLVL.

This clone was observed once. The identical CDR3 is also encoded by other nucleotide sequences in the sample. This chain links TRBV19 with TRBJ1-3; D gene unclear. CDR3 length: 14 residues. Germline CDR1 is LNHDA and CDR2 is SQIVND (reference sequence). The V gene lost 3 bases and the J gene lost 1 base, with 7 bases spanning the gap. DNA for the CDR3: TGTGCCAGTAGTATGAGGGAATCTGGAAACACCATATATTTT. Translating it yields CASSMRESGNTIYF.

The chain is built from TRBV19 and TRBJ2-4; TRBD2 aligns across 10 bases. After removal of 2 bases from V and 9 bases from J, the junction contained 4 bases not matched to a gene. This CDR3 comprises 14 residues. Looked up from germline, CDR1 is LNHDA and CDR2 is SQIVND (reference sequence). The CDR3 coding sequence is TGTGCCAGTAGTATAACTAGCGGGAATGGCATTCAGTACTTC. Translated, it gives CASSITSGNGIQYF.

This clone has more than one count but fewer than ten. This chain joins TRBV11-3 and TRBJ2-1; D remains unclear. Germline V lookup: CDR1 SGHNT, CDR2 YENEEA. Deletions cut 5 bases from V and 2 bases from J, with 4 bases between. There are 12 residues in the CDR3. Here the CDR3 reads CASSQTYNEQFF. Here the CDR3 DNA reads TGTGCCAGCAGCCAAACCTACAATGAGCAGTTCTTC.